A selection of T cell receptor beta chains follows, all from one sample in a study of blood T cell repertoires in COVID-19. Generated by immunoSEQ multiplex PCR, the TCRdb table keeps only in-frame clones and is missing some. The sample gives under 50,000 clones, 70% to 90% of which show up once; roughly 4.5% is in the top ten. Source material: peripheral blood. The receptors stem from a man in his fifties or sixties with COVID-19, enrolled during active disease. The CDR3 runs from the conserved cysteine through the conserved F or W. The D gene is left open where the match is weak. Expanded clones get a size class; other rows say once, few or many, or leave the size out.

size	V	J	D	DNA	CDR3
once	TRBV3-1/TRBV3-2	TRBJ1-2	TRBD1	TGTGCCAGCAGCCCGACAGGGGACTATGGCTACACCTTC	CASSPTGDYGYTF
NA	TRBV19	TRBJ2-5	NA	TGTGCCAGTAGCGGGAGTATGGAGGAGACCCAGTACTTC	CASSGSMEETQYF
NA	TRBV21-1	TRBJ1-6	NA	TGTGCCACGATCCGGCCTTTGGGCGCTCAACCGAATAATTCACCCCTCCACTTT	CATIRPLGAQPNNSPLHF
NA	TRBV16	TRBJ1-1	NA	TGTGCCAGCAGCCGCGGGATGAACACTGAAGCTTTCTTT	CASSRGMNTEAFF
NA	TRBV29-1	TRBJ2-7	TRBD2	TGCAGCGTGGGCTTGACTAGCGGGATCCACGAGCAGTACTTC	CSVGLTSGIHEQYF
once	TRBV30	TRBJ2-7	NA	TGTGCCTGGAGAACGCCAGATCCAACAGGTCCCTACGAGCAGTACTTC	CAWRTPDPTGPYEQYF
NA	TRBV19	TRBJ1-5	NA	TGTGCCAGTAGTATCATGTCAAGCAATCAGCCCCAGCATTTT	CASSIMSSNQPQHF
NA	TRBV30	TRBJ1-1	NA	TGTGCCTGGAGTGTGGAGACGAACACTGAAGCTTTCTTT	CAWSVETNTEAFF
NA	TRBV19	TRBJ2-7	TRBD2	TGTGCCAGTAGTTCCGCGGGGGGATCCTCCTACGAGCAGTACTTC	CASSSAGGSSYEQYF
NA	TRBV2	TRBJ1-1	NA	TGTGCCAGCAGTGAACAAGCGACAGTGAACACTGAAGCTTTCTTT	CASSEQATVNTEAFF
once	TRBV5-1	TRBJ1-1	TRBD1	TGCGCCAGTCACGAAGGGCAGGGGGGCACTGAAGCTTTCTTT	CASHEGQGGTEAFF
NA	TRBV27	TRBJ1-1	NA	TGTGCCAGCAGTCTAACACAGGGGAACACTGAAGCTTTCTTT	CASSLTQGNTEAFF
NA	TRBV19	TRBJ1-5	TRBD1	TGTGCCAGTAGTTCGTTCCCAGGACAGGAGGATCAGCCCCAGCATTTT	CASSSFPGQEDQPQHF
NA	TRBV6-5	TRBJ1-1	NA	TGTGCCAGCAGGAGCTATTCCGACACTGAAGCTTTCTTT	CASRSYSDTEAFF
NA	TRBV5-1	TRBJ1-5	NA	TGCGCCAGCAGCGGGGGAGGGGGCAATCAGCCCCAGCATTTT	CASSGGGGNQPQHF
few	TRBV3-1/TRBV3-2	TRBJ1-2	TRBD1	TGTGCCAGCAGCCAAGGCCCTCCGGGACAGGGCTATGGCTACACCTTC	CASSQGPPGQGYGYTF
few	TRBV28	TRBJ1-2	NA	TGTGCCAGCAGTTTCGGGACACTCGGTACCTATGGCTACACCTTC	CASSFGTLGTYGYTF
NA	TRBV5-1	TRBJ2-2	NA	TGCGCCAGCAGCCTCAAACCGGGACAACACACCGGGGAGCTGTTTTTT	CASSLKPGQHTGELFF
NA	TRBV19	TRBJ1-4	TRBD1	TGTGCCAGTAGTATCGGGCCGGGACAGCTAAATGAAAAACTGTTTTTT	CASSIGPGQLNEKLFF
NA	TRBV29-1	TRBJ2-6	NA	TGCAGCGTGACCCGGGACATCGACTCTGGGGCCAACGTCCTGACTTTC	CSVTRDIDSGANVLTF
NA	TRBV30	TRBJ1-6	TRBD1	TGTGCCTGGAGTGTCGGGACAGGGGGCTATGTTTCACCCCTCCACTTT	CAWSVGTGGYVSPLHF
NA	TRBV15	TRBJ2-7	TRBD2	TGTGCCACCAGCGGGCGGGAGATGAGGGAGCAGTACTTC	CATSGREMREQYF
NA	TRBV5-4	TRBJ2-3	TRBD2	TGTGCCAGCACCAGCGGAGCGGGACCCACAGATACGCAGTATTTT	CASTSGAGPTDTQYF
NA	TRBV5-8	TRBJ1-3	NA	TGTGCCAGCAGCCCTGGAGTCTCTGGAAACACCATATATTTT	CASSPGVSGNTIYF
NA	TRBV5-6	TRBJ2-2	TRBD1	TGTGCCAGCAGCGATGATCCGGGACAGCTCACCGGGGAGCTGTTTTTT	CASSDDPGQLTGELFF
NA	TRBV11-2	TRBJ2-7	NA	TGTGCCAGCAGCTTACCGGGAGCCCTCGAGCAGTACTTC	CASSLPGALEQYF
NA	TRBV30	TRBJ2-1	NA	TGTGCCTGGAGTGTACACAGATACAATGAGCAGTTCTTC	CAWSVHRYNEQFF
NA	TRBV19	TRBJ2-5	NA	TGTGCCAGTACGGCAGGGGGGCAAGAGACCCAGTACTTC	CASTAGGQETQYF
NA	TRBV18	TRBJ2-7	NA	TGTGCCAGCTCACCCTCGGGGTTACCCTACGAGCAGTACTTC	CASSPSGLPYEQYF
NA	TRBV5-6	TRBJ1-1	NA	TGTGCCTCTCAAGGCACAGGGCTTAGCTCTGAAGCTTTCTTT	CASQGTGLSSEAFF
NA	TRBV6-1	TRBJ1-3	NA	TGTGCCAGCAGTGAAGTCAGGGGATTGGGAAACACCATATATTTT	CASSEVRGLGNTIYF
NA	TRBV6-2/TRBV6-3	TRBJ2-2	TRBD1	TGTGCCAGCAGTTACCCTCGGGACAGGGGGCTAATTAACACCGGGGAGCTGTTTTTT	CASSYPRDRGLINTGELFF
NA	TRBV18	TRBJ2-5	NA	TGTGCCAGCTCACCAATGGGGGCAGAGACCCAGTACTTC	CASSPMGAETQYF
once	TRBV9	TRBJ1-5	NA	TGTGCCAGCAGCGTAGACGGGAGCAATCAGCCCCAGCATTTT	CASSVDGSNQPQHF
few	TRBV28	TRBJ1-2	NA	TGTGCCAGCAGTTTTAGGCGGGGAGCCGTCTATGGCTACACCTTC	CASSFRRGAVYGYTF
NA	TRBV7-9	TRBJ1-6	TRBD1	TGTGCCAGCAGCTTAGGGACAGGTGGGGCTAATTCACCCCTCCACTTT	CASSLGTGGANSPLHF
NA	TRBV11-3	TRBJ1-4	NA	TGTGCCAGCAGCCCCGACAGTCGGACAGATAATGAAAAACTGTTTTTT	CASSPDSRTDNEKLFF
NA	TRBV2	TRBJ2-7	NA	TGTGCCAGCAGTGAAGCGCTTCCCGGGTTAGGTTCCGAGCAGTACTTC	CASSEALPGLGSEQYF
NA	TRBV4-1	TRBJ1-1	TRBD1	TGCGCCAGCAGTCCACAGGGGGGCACTGAAGCTTTCTTT	CASSPQGGTEAFF
NA	TRBV5-6	TRBJ2-3	TRBD1	TGTGCCAGCAGCCCAGACAGGGTATATACGCAGTATTTT	CASSPDRVYTQYF
NA	TRBV5-4	TRBJ1-1	TRBD1	TGTGCCAGCAGCAGACCGACAGGGGGGAACACTGAAGCTTTCTTT	CASSRPTGGNTEAFF
NA	TRBV12-3/TRBV12-4	TRBJ2-7	NA	TGTGCCAGCAGTCCCCATGTGTCCTACGAGCAGTACTTC	CASSPHVSYEQYF
NA	TRBV19	TRBJ2-7	TRBD1	TGTGCCAGTAGTATAAAACAGGGGCTCTACGAGCAGTACTTC	CASSIKQGLYEQYF
NA	TRBV19	TRBJ2-1	TRBD2	TGTGCCAGTAGTATTATAACTAGCGACTACAATGAGCAGTTCTTC	CASSIITSDYNEQFF
NA	TRBV6-4	TRBJ1-2	TRBD1	TGTGCCAGCAGTGTTTCACAGGGGAATCGGTATGGCTACACCTTC	CASSVSQGNRYGYTF
NA	TRBV5-5	TRBJ1-1	TRBD1	TGTGCCAGCAGCTTCCTCGACAGGGGGGGCACTGAAGCTTTCTTT	CASSFLDRGGTEAFF
NA	TRBV9	TRBJ2-1	NA	TGTGCCAGCAGCGTTCGTTGGGAGGACGTGCGAACCTACAATGAGCAGTTCTTC	CASSVRWEDVRTYNEQFF
NA	TRBV10-3	TRBJ2-2	TRBD2	TGTGCCATCAGTGAACCGGGAGGGACTAACACCGGGGAGCTGTTTTTT	CAISEPGGTNTGELFF
once	TRBV30	TRBJ1-4	NA	TGTGCCTGGAGATCAACGGTAACTAATGAAAAACTGTTTTTT	CAWRSTVTNEKLFF
NA	TRBV7-8	TRBJ2-1	TRBD2	TGTGCCACCCATAGGCTAGCGGGGGCGAGCTCCTACAATGAGCAGTTCTTC	CATHRLAGASSYNEQFF
once	TRBV29-1	TRBJ1-1	NA	TGCAGCGTTGAAGAGACGGGCACTGAAGCTTTCTTT	CSVEETGTEAFF
NA	TRBV2	TRBJ2-6	NA	TGTGCCAGCAGCCCGGGACAACCTGGGGCCAACGTCCTGACTTTC	CASSPGQPGANVLTF
NA	TRBV5-1	TRBJ1-1	NA	TGCGCCAGCAGCTTGGCCAATACGGGTAACACTGAAGCTTTCTTT	CASSLANTGNTEAFF